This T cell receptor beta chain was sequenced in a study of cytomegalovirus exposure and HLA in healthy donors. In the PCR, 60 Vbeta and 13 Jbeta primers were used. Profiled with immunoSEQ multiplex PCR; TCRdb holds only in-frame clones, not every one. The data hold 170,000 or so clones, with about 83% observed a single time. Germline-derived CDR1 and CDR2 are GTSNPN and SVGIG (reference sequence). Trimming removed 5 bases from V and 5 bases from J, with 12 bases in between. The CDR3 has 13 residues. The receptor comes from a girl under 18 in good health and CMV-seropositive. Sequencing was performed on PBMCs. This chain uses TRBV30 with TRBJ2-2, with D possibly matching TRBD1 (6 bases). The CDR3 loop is CAWGKTGTGELFF. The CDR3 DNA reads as TGTGCCTGGGGTAAAACAGGGACCGGGGAGCTGTTTTTT.